The clone carrying this T cell receptor (beta chain) was recorded many times. V lost 8 bases and J 4 bases, leaving 11 bases between the germline ends. This CDR3 contains 12 residues. Germline CDR1 reads SEHNR; CDR2 reads FQNEAQ (reference sequence). The data are from a study of T cells in Graves' hyperthyroidism and ophthalmopathy. TCR beta CDR3 sequences were amplified from RNA transcripts. First-round RT-PCR with HTBI primers amplified the TCR CDR3 region. TCRdb independently ran MiXCR on the multiplex PCR reads; one entry per CDR3 protein. The table lists 300,000 to 400,000 distinct CDR3 sequences, approximately 18% of them singletons. Diagnoses rested on clinical symptoms, serum thyroxine and TRAb, thyroid ultrasound and orbital computed tomography.

The V gene is TRBV7-9, the J gene TRBJ1-1; D ambiguous. This TCR derives from a man younger than 35 with Graves' ophthalmopathy. The sample comprised blood. The CDR3 region is CASFNGGTEAFF. The CDR3 nucleotides read TGTGCCAGCTTTAATGGTGGCACTGAAGCTTTCTTT.